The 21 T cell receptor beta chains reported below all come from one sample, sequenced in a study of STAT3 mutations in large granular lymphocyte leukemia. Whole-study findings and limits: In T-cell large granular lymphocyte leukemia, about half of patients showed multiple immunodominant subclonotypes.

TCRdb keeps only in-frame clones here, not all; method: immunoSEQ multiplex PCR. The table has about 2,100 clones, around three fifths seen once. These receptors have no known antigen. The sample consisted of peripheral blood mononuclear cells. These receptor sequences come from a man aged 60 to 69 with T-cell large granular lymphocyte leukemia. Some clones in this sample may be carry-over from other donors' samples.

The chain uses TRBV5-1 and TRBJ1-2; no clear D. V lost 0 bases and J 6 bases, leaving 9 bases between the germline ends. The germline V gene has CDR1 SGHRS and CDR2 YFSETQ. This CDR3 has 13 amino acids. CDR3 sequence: CASSLAGLDGYTF. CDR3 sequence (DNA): TGCGCCAGCAGCTTGGCCGGACTCGATGGCTACACCTTC. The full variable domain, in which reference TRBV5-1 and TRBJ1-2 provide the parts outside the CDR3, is KAGVTQTPRYLIKTRGQQVTLSCSPISGHRSVSWYQQTPGQGLQFLFEYFSETQRNKGNFPGRFSGRQFSNSRSEMNVSTLELGDSALYLCASSLAGLDGYTFGSGTRLTVV.

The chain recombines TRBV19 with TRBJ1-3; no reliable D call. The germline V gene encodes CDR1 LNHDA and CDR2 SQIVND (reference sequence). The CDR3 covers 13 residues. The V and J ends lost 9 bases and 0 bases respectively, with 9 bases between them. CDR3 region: CASQGSSGNTIYF. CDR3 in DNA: TGTGCCAGCCAAGGGAGCTCTGGAAACACCATATATTTT.

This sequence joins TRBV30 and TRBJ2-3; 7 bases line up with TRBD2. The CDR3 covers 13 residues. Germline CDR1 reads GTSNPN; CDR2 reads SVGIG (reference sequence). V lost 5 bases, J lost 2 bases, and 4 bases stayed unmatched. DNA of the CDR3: TGTGCCTGGGGGAGGGGAGACACAGATACGCAGTATTTT. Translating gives CAWGRGDTDTQYF. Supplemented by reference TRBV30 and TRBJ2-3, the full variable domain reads SQTIHQWPATLVQPVGSPLSLECTVEGTSNPNLYWYRQAAGRGLQLLFYSVGIGQISSEVPQNLSASRPQDRQFILSSKKLLLSDSGFYLCAWGRGDTDTQYFGPGTRLTVL.

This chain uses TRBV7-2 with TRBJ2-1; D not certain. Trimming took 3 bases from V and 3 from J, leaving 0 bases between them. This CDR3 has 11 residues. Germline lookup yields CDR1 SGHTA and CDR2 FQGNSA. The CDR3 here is CASSFYNEQFF. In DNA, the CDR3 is TGTGCCAGCAGCTTCTACAATGAGCAGTTCTTC.

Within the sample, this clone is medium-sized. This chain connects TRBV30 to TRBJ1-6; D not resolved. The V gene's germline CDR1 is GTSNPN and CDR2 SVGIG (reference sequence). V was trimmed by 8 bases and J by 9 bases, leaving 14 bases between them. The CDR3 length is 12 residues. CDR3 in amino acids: CATADISSPLHF. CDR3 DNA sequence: TGTGCCACTGCCGACATTAGTTCACCCCTCCACTTT.

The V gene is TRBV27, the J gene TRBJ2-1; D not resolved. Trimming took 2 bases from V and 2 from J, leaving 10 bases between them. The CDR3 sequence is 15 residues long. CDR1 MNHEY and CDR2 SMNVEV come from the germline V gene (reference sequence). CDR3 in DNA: TGTGCCAGCAGTTTACGACCGAGCCCCTACAATGAGCAGTTCTTC. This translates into CASSLRPSPYNEQFF.

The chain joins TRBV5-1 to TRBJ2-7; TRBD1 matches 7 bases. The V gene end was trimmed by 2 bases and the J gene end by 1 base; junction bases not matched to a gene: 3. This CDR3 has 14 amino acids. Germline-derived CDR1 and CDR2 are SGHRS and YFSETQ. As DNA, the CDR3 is TGCGCCAGCAGCTTACCGGGACAGTCCTACGAGCAGTACTTC. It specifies CASSLPGQSYEQYF.

CDR3 DNA sequence: TGTGCCAGCTCACCGGGACTAGCGGGGGGAGGCGAGACCCAGTACTTC. Translating it yields CASSPGLAGGGETQYF. This chain joins TRBV18 and TRBJ2-5; TRBD2 aligns across 15 bases. CDR1 is KGHSH and CDR2 is LQKENI in the germline V gene. This CDR3 comprises 16 residues. V was clipped by 3 bases and J by 5 bases; unmatched bases: 4.

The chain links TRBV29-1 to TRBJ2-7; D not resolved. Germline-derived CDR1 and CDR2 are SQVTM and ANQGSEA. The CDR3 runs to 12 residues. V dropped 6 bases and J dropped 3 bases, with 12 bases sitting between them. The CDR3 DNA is TGCAGCGTGGAATTAGACGGCTACGAGCAGTACTTC. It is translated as CSVELDGYEQYF.

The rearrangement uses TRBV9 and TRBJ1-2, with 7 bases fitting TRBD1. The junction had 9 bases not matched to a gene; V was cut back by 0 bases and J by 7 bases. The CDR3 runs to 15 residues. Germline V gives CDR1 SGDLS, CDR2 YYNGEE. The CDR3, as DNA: TGTGCCAGCAGCGTAGGCGCAGGGGGAGGACGTGGCTACACCTTC. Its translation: CASSVGAGGGRGYTF.

CDR3 coding DNA: TGTGCCAGCAGTGAAGCCGGGACCCCATACTTC. Amino acid sequence: CASSEAGTPYF. The rearrangement links TRBV25-1 to TRBJ2-7; TRBD1 or TRBD2 may be the D gene (5 bases each). The CDR3 contains 11 residues. Germline CDR1 is MGHDK and CDR2 is SYGVNS. V was clipped by 2 bases and J by 13 bases, with 12 bases between them.

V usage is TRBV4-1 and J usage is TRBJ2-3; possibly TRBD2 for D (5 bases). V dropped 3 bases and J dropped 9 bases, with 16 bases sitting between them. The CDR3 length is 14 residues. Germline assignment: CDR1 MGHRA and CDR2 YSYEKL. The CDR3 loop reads CASSQPDSLFTQYF. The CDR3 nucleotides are TGCGCCAGCAGCCAGCCGGACTCCCTATTCACGCAGTATTTT.

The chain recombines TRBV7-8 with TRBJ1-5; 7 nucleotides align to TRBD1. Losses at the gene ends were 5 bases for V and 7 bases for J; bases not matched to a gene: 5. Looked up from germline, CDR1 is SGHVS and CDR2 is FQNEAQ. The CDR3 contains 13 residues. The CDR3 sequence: CASSVDRFQPQHF. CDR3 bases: TGTGCCAGCAGCGTGGACAGGTTCCAGCCCCAGCATTTT.

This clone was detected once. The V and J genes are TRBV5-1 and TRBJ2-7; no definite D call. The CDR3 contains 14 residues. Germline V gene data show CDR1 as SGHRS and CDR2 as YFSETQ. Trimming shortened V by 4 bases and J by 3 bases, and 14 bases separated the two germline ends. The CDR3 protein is CASSGPPDHYEQYF. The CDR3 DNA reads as TGCGCCAGCAGCGGCCCCCCCGACCACTACGAGCAGTACTTC.

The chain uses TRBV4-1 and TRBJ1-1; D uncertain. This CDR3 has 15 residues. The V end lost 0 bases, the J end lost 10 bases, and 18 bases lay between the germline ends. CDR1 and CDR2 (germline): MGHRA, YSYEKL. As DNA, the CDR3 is TGCGCCAGCAGCCAAGATCCCACCCCCACCCTACCAGCTTTCTTT. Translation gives CASSQDPTPTLPAFF.

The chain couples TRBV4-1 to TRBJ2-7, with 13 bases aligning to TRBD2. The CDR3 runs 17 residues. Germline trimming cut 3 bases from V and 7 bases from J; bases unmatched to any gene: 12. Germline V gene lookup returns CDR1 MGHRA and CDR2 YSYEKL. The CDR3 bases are TGCGCCAGCAGCCATGGACCACTAGCGGGGGGGCCTTTTGAGCAGTACTTC. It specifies CASSHGPLAGGPFEQYF.

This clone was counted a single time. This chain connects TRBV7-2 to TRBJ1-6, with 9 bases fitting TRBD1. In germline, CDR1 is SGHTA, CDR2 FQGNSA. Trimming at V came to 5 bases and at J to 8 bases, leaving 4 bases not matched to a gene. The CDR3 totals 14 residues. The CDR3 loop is CASSVDRGDSPLHF. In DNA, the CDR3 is TGTGCCAGCAGCGTGGACAGGGGAGATTCACCCCTCCACTTT.

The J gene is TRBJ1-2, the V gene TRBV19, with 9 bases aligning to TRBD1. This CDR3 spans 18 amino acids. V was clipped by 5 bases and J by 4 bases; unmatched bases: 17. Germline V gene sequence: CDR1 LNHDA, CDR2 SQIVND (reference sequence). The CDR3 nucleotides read TGTGCCAGTAGTCCCTCTCGTACAGGGGGCAAGGGGGTCTATGGCTACACCTTC. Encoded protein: CASSPSRTGGKGVYGYTF.

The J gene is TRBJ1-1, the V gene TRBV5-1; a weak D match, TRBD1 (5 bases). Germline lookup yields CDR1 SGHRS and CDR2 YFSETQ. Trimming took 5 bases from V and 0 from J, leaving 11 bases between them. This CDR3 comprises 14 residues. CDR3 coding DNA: TGCGCCAGCAGTGGGGCGCAGATGAACACTGAAGCTTTCTTT. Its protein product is CASSGAQMNTEAFF.

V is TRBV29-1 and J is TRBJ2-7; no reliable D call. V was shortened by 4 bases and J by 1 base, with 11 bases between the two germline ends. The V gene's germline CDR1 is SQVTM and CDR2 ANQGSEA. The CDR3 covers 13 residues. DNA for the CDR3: TGCAGCGTTGGTAGGGCCTATTCCTACGAGCAGTACTTC. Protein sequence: CSVGRAYSYEQYF.

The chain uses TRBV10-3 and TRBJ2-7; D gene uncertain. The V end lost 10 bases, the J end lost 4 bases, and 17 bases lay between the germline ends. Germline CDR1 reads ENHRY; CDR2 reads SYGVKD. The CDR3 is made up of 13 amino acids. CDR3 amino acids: CATEERSSYEQYF. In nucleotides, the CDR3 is TGTGCCACCGAGGAGAGGAGTTCGTACGAGCAGTACTTC.